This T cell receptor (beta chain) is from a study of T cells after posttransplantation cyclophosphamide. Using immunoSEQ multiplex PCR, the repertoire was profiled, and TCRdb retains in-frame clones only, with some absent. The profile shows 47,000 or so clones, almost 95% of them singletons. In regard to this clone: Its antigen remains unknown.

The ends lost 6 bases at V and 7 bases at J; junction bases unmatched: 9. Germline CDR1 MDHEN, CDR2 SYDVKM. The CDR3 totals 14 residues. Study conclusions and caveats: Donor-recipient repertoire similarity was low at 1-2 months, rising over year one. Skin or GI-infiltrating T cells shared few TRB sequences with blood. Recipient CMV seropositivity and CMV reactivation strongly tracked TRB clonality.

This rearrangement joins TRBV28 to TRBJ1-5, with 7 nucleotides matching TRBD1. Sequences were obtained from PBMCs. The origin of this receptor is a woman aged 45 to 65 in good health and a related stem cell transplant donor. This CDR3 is CASRETGRNQPQHF. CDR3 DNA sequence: TGTGCCAGCAGGGAGACAGGGAGGAACCAGCCCCAGCATTTT.